Each of the 17 T cell receptor beta chains below was sequenced from the same sample in a study of T cell repertoires in ileal Crohn's disease. This table comes from immunoSEQ multiplex PCR, and its TCRdb copy is limited to in-frame clones, with some not included. The sample lists 5,000 to 6,500 clones, around 82% occurring once. Input material: ileal tissue. The receptors come from an adult with Crohn's disease.

This clone was picked up a small number of times. The chain joins TRBV29-1 to TRBJ2-1; TRBD1 agrees at 9 bases. CDR3 length: 13 residues. CDR1 is SQVTM, CDR2 ANQGSEA, per germline. The V gene end was trimmed by 7 bases and the J gene end by 4 bases; junction bases not matched to a gene: 5. The DNA of the CDR3 is TGCAGCGGTGAGACAGGGGGATACAATGAGCAGTTCTTC. Protein sequence: CSGETGGYNEQFF.

The count of this clone is one. The chain is built from TRBV5-8 and TRBJ2-1; D is possibly TRBD1 (5 bases). The germline V and J ends were trimmed by 2 bases and 3 bases, with 9 bases remaining between them. The CDR3 sequence is 14 residues long. CDR1 SGHTS and CDR2 YDEGEE come from the germline V gene. The CDR3 DNA reads TGTGCCAGCAGCTTCGACAGAGTCTACAATGAGCAGTTCTTC. Protein: CASSFDRVYNEQFF.

The CDR3 sequence: CASFAGVGNTIYF. CDR3 DNA sequence: TGTGCCAGCTTCGCGGGGGTTGGAAACACCATATATTTT. The rearrangement joins TRBV19 to TRBJ1-3, with D tentatively TRBD1 (5 bases). This CDR3 is 13 amino acids long. CDR1 and CDR2 from the germline V gene are LNHDA and SQIVND (reference sequence). The V and J ends lost 9 bases and 3 bases respectively, with 12 bases between them. Variable domain in full (rest from reference TRBV19 and TRBJ1-3): DGGITQSPKYLFRKEGQNVTLSCEQNLNHDAMYWYRQDPGQGLRLIYYSQIVNDFQKGDIAEGYSVSREKKESFPLTVTSAQKNPTAFYLCASFAGVGNTIYFGEGSWLTVV.

This chain links TRBV2 with TRBJ1-2, with a possible D match to TRBD1 (6 bases). Germline lookup yields CDR1 SNHLY and CDR2 FYNNEI. V lost 2 bases to trimming and J lost 0 bases, with 16 bases between them. The CDR3 contains 17 residues. The CDR3 loop is CASSENPGTRANYGYTF. CDR3 coding DNA: TGTGCCAGCAGTGAAAATCCGGGGACAAGAGCTAACTATGGCTACACCTTC.

The chain recombines TRBV7-2 with TRBJ2-2, with unresolved D. CDR3 length: 16 amino acids. Germline CDR1 SGHTA, CDR2 FQGNSA. The V gene lost 0 bases and the J gene lost 4 bases, with 12 bases spanning the gap. The CDR3 loop reads CASSLAASGITGELFF. In nucleotides, the CDR3 is TGTGCCAGCAGCTTAGCGGCGTCAGGTATCACCGGGGAGCTGTTTTTT.

The chain employs TRBV14 and TRBJ2-3; D not resolved. This CDR3 has 15 residues. The germline V gene encodes CDR1 SGHDN and CDR2 FVKESK. V lost 3 bases to trimming and J lost 0 bases, with 10 bases between them. The CDR3 region is CASSHFGQSTDTQYF. The CDR3 coding sequence is TGTGCCAGCAGCCACTTTGGGCAAAGCACAGATACGCAGTATTTT. The whole variable domain, remainder taken from reference TRBV14 and TRBJ2-3, is EAGVTQFPSHSVIEKGQTVTLRCDPISGHDNLYWYRRVMGKEIKFLLHFVKESKQDESGMPNNRFLAERTGGTYSTLKVQPAELEDSGVYFCASSHFGQSTDTQYFGPGTRLTVL.

The chain has TRBV5-6 and TRBJ1-2; D unclear. This CDR3 contains 15 residues. The V and J ends lost 4 bases and 4 bases respectively, with 17 bases between them. CDR1 and CDR2 (germline): SGHDT, YYEEEE. The CDR3 region has the DNA TGTGCCAGCAGCCCTCCCGCAGGAAGTAGCTATGGCTACACCTTC. Translated: CASSPPAGSSYGYTF.

This clone was found a few times. This rearrangement joins TRBV6-1 to TRBJ1-2; 11 bases map to TRBD1. The CDR3 sequence is 15 residues long. V shed 6 bases and J 8 bases; nucleotides not matched to a gene: 11. CDR1 MNHNS and CDR2 SASEGT come from the germline V gene. CDR3 coding DNA: TGTGCCAGCAGCCAAGCCGGACAGGGGGCGCGGGGCTACACCTTC. Encoded protein: CASSQAGQGARGYTF.

The chain recombines TRBV28 with TRBJ2-7; TRBD1 matches at 7 bases. In germline, CDR1 is MDHEN, CDR2 SYDVKM. The CDR3 consists of 17 residues. The V segment lost 3 bases and the J segment 0 bases; nucleotides outside the gene matches: 11. CDR3 sequence: CASSLGDGQGVSYEQYF. CDR3 DNA sequence: TGTGCCAGCAGTTTGGGAGATGGGCAGGGGGTCTCCTACGAGCAGTACTTC.

The table lists this clone with a count of one. Other DNA sequences in the sample encode the same CDR3. The chain carries TRBV29-1 and TRBJ2-3, with 8 bases that match TRBD2. This CDR3 has 13 residues. The germline gives CDR1 SQVTM, CDR2 ANQGSEA. V lost 3 bases to trimming and J lost 1 base; unmatched junction nucleotides: 0. The CDR3 DNA sequence: TGCAGCGTTGAGACTAGCGGCACAGATACGCAGTATTTT. It is translated as CSVETSGTDTQYF.

The rearrangement uses TRBV6-1 and TRBJ2-6; a weak D match, TRBD1 (6 bases). The CDR3 extends over 14 amino acids. V lost 5 bases, J lost 2 bases, and 7 bases lay in between. CDR1 and CDR2 from the germline V gene are MNHNS and SASEGT. CDR3 region: CASSKGAGANVLTF. DNA of the CDR3: TGTGCCAGCAGTAAGGGGGCTGGGGCCAACGTCCTGACTTTC.

The V gene is TRBV6-4, the J gene TRBJ1-6, with D maybe TRBD1 (5 bases). Germline-derived CDR1 and CDR2 are MRHNA and SNTAGT. This CDR3 has 14 residues. Trimming took off 2 bases at V and 5 bases at J, with 7 bases between the two ends. Written as DNA, the CDR3 is TGTGCCAGCAGTGACGACAGCGATAATTCACCCCTCCACTTT. This encodes CASSDDSDNSPLHF.

This chain connects TRBV28 to TRBJ1-2; 7 nucleotides align to TRBD1. After removal of 6 bases from V and 4 bases from J, the junction contained 5 bases not matched to a gene. Germline V gene data show CDR1 as MDHEN and CDR2 as SYDVKM. The CDR3 totals 13 residues. The CDR3 region is CASSPDRTYGYTF. The CDR3 DNA reads TGTGCCAGCAGCCCGGACAGGACCTATGGCTACACCTTC.

The CDR3 sequence: CASKGHNNEKLFF. Here the CDR3 DNA reads TGTGCCAGCAAGGGACACAATAATGAAAAACTGTTTTTT. The rearrangement uses TRBV28 and TRBJ1-4; D is perhaps TRBD1 (6 bases). The CDR3 has 13 residues. The V gene lost 7 bases and the J gene lost 4 bases, with 10 bases spanning the gap. Germline lookup yields CDR1 MDHEN and CDR2 SYDVKM.

V gene TRBV27 combines with J gene TRBJ1-6; possible D gene TRBD1, 6 bases. Germline CDR1 MNHEY, CDR2 SMNVEV (reference sequence). Trimming pared 4 bases from V and 6 bases from J, leaving 13 bases between. CDR3 size: 15 residues. CDR3 protein: CASSSGGLINSPLHF. DNA for the CDR3: TGTGCCAGCAGTTCCGGGGGGCTGATTAATTCACCCCTCCACTTT.

The chain employs TRBV10-3 and TRBJ2-2; D possibly corresponds to TRBD2 (5 bases). The length of the CDR3 is 16 residues. Trimming shortened V by 3 bases and J by 7 bases, and 18 bases separated the two germline ends. Germline V lookup: CDR1 ENHRY, CDR2 SYGVKD. Here the CDR3 DNA reads TGTGCCATCAGTGATGATCCGGGCGGCCGGGGCGGGGAGCTGTTTTTT. This gives the protein CAISDDPGGRGGELFF.

The J gene is TRBJ2-3, the V gene TRBV28; D may be TRBD2 (5 bases). V shed 6 bases and J shed 1 base, with 11 bases lying between them. The CDR3 is made up of 14 amino acids. CDR1 and CDR2 from the germline V gene are MDHEN and SYDVKM. CDR3 DNA: TGTGCCAGCAGGCCCGCCGGGGGCACAGATACGCAGTATTTT. It is translated as CASRPAGGTDTQYF.